Described below is a single TCR beta chain sequence and its context. Germline loops: CDR1 SEHNR, CDR2 FQNEAQ (reference sequence). The CDR3 extends over 16 amino acids. The V end was cut by 1 base, the J end by 0 bases, with 10 bases between. Original data processing: Estimates of nucleated cell counts were drawn from the amplification of reference gene primers. Sequenced by immunoSEQ multiplex PCR; TCRdb stores in-frame clones only, minus some. V, J and clone size were drawn from that table, and D and trimming were deduced from the DNA. Altogether 300,000 to 400,000 clones are present, 80% to 90% being singletons, with the ten largest covering less than 6.5%. These data belong to a study of blood T cell repertoires in COVID-19.

The sample was PBMCs or T cells enriched from blood (not recorded which). The V gene is TRBV7-9, the J gene TRBJ1-5; TRBD1 might be the D (5 bases). The clonotype was recovered from a man aged 30 to 39 who had recovered from COVID-19. DNA of the CDR3: TGTGCCAGCAGCTTAGAGGAGGGGAATAGCAATCAGCCCCAGCATTTT. Protein product: CASSLEEGNSNQPQHF.